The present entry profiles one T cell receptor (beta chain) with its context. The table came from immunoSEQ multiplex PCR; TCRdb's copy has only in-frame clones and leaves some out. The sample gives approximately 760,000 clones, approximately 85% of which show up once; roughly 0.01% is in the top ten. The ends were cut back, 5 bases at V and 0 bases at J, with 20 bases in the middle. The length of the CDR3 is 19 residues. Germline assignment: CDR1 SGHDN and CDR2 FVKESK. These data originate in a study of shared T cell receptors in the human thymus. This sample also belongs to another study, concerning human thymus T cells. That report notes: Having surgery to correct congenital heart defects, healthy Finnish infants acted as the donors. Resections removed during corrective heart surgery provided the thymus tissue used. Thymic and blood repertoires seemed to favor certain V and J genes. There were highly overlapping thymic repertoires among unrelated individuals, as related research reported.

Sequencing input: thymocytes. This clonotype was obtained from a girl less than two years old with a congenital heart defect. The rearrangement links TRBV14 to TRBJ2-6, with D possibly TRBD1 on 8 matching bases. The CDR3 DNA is TGTGCCAGCAGCGCGAAACAGGGGGGGGAGTACTCTGGGGCCAACGTCCTGACTTTC. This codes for CASSAKQGGEYSGANVLTF.